This is a list of T cell receptor beta chains from one sample in a study of cytomegalovirus exposure and HLA in healthy donors. Generated by immunoSEQ multiplex PCR, the TCRdb table keeps only in-frame clones and is missing some. The sample lists 140,000 or so clones; around 70% were seen once. Sequenced sample: PBMCs. Receptors originate from a woman in her twenties or thirties in good health and CMV-seronegative. CDR3s include the opening cysteine and the closing phenylalanine or tryptophan. D genes are given only for firm matches. Some rows mark clone size as missing; the rest say once, few, many or name a class of expanded clone.

size	D	V	J	CDR3	DNA
NA	NA	TRBV18	TRBJ2-2	CASSPTSGSNTGELFF	TGTGCCAGCTCACCGACTTCGGGGTCGAACACCGGGGAGCTGTTTTTT
few	TRBD2	TRBV5-8	TRBJ2-3	CASSLASSGSTQYF	TGTGCCAGCAGCTTAGCGTCTAGCGGTAGTACGCAGTATTTT
NA	TRBD2	TRBV6-1	TRBJ2-3	CASSSGDTDTQYF	TGTGCCAGCAGTAGCGGGGACACAGATACGCAGTATTTT
NA	NA	TRBV7-2	TRBJ2-3	CASSPRQPRTDTQYF	TGTGCCAGCAGCCCCAGACAGCCCCGCACAGATACGCAGTATTTT
NA	TRBD1	TRBV5-4	TRBJ1-2	CAGSRQGLYGHTF	TGTGCCGGTTCTAGACAGGGGCTCTATGGCCACACCTTC
few	NA	TRBV18	TRBJ1-2	CASTATTGRVVGYTF	TGTGCCAGCACAGCGACCACGGGCAGGGTGGTCGGCTACACCTTC
NA	TRBD1	TRBV28	TRBJ1-2	CASRRTGGNYGYTF	TGTGCCAGCAGACGGACAGGGGGAAACTATGGCTACACCTTC
NA	TRBD1	TRBV18	TRBJ2-5	CASSPLPPGQRGETQYF	TGTGCCAGCTCACCACTACCTCCGGGACAGAGGGGAGAGACCCAGTACTTC
NA	TRBD2	TRBV19	TRBJ2-5	CASSMRLAGAAQETQYF	TGTGCCAGTAGTATGCGACTAGCGGGAGCAGCCCAAGAGACCCAGTACTTC
few	NA	TRBV25-1	TRBJ2-5	CASSLSGETQYF	TGTGCCAGCAGTCTATCGGGGGAGACCCAGTACTTC
NA	TRBD1	TRBV19	TRBJ1-2	CASSPLVGQGAGYGYTF	TGTGCCAGTAGTCCACTAGTTGGACAGGGGGCTGGCTATGGCTACACCTTC
NA	TRBD1	TRBV28	TRBJ2-7	CASILSGTDEQYF	TGTGCCAGCATTTTGTCGGGGACAGACGAGCAGTACTTC
once	NA	TRBV7-8	TRBJ2-1	CASSLSGEQFF	TGTGCCAGCAGCTTATCCGGTGAGCAGTTCTTC
NA	NA	TRBV5-8	TRBJ2-6	CASSPTGVVSGANVLTF	TGTGCCAGCAGCCCAACCGGGGTCGTCTCTGGGGCCAACGTCCTGACTTTC
NA	TRBD2	TRBV5-1	TRBJ2-1	CASNAGLAGPDQQFF	TGCGCCAGCAACGCGGGACTAGCGGGGCCAGATCAGCAGTTCTTC
NA	NA	TRBV11-2	TRBJ1-3	CASSLAVTGNTIYF	TGTGCCAGCAGCTTAGCCGTAACTGGAAACACCATATATTTT
few	NA	TRBV9	TRBJ2-3	CASSKGLAVPTDTQYF	TGTGCCAGCAGCAAGGGACTCGCCGTCCCCACAGATACGCAGTATTTT
NA	NA	TRBV6-6	TRBJ1-1	CASRDSQAAFF	TGTGCCAGCAGGGACAGTCAAGCAGCTTTCTTT
few	NA	TRBV5-1	TRBJ2-5	CASRRDGETQYF	TGCGCCAGCAGGCGGGACGGAGAGACCCAGTACTTC
NA	TRBD2	TRBV19	TRBJ2-5	CASGTSGGLLGETQYF	TGTGCCAGTGGGACTAGCGGGGGCCTACTGGGAGAGACCCAGTACTTC
NA	NA	TRBV27	TRBJ1-1	CASRPSGRNTEAFF	TGTGCCAGCAGGCCCTCGGGGAGGAACACTGAAGCTTTCTTT
NA	NA	TRBV5-1	TRBJ2-1	CASSLGSGEISNEQFF	TGCGCCAGCAGCTTGGGGTCCGGGGAAATAAGCAATGAGCAGTTCTTC
NA	TRBD1	TRBV5-4	TRBJ1-1	CASSETGTEAFF	TGTGCCAGCAGCGAGACAGGGACTGAAGCTTTCTTT
NA	TRBD2	TRBV7-8	TRBJ2-7	CASRQAGGAGDEQYF	TGTGCCAGCAGACAAGCGGGGGGGGCGGGTGACGAGCAGTACTTC
NA	NA	TRBV5-1	TRBJ1-1	CASSQIRDTGNTEAFF	TGCGCCAGCAGCCAAATTCGGGACACCGGGAACACTGAAGCTTTCTTT
few	TRBD1	TRBV5-1	TRBJ2-5	CASRPGTATAETQYF	TGCGCCAGCAGACCCGGGACAGCCACAGCGGAGACCCAGTACTTC
NA	NA	TRBV6-4	TRBJ1-6	CASSLEGASPLHF	TGTGCCAGCAGCTTGGAGGGAGCTTCACCCCTCCACTTT
NA	NA	TRBV7-2	TRBJ2-5	CASSRQVGETQYF	TGTGCCAGCAGCCGACAGGTTGGAGAGACCCAGTACTTC
few	NA	TRBV5-1	TRBJ2-1	CASSPEHNEQFF	TGCGCCAGCAGCCCCGAGCACAATGAGCAGTTCTTC
NA	NA	TRBV28	TRBJ2-7	CASRPAGAEEQYF	TGTGCCAGCAGACCCGCGGGGGCTGAAGAGCAGTACTTC
NA	TRBD1	TRBV11-3	TRBJ1-1	CASSPDRAGGAFF	TGTGCCAGCAGCCCGGACAGGGCTGGGGGCGCTTTCTTT
NA	TRBD2	TRBV5-1	TRBJ2-5	CASSLGGLAGTETQYF	TGCGCCAGCAGCTTGGGGGGACTAGCGGGGACGGAGACCCAGTACTTC
once	TRBD2	TRBV28	TRBJ2-3	CASSSSGGVTDTQYF	TGTGCCAGCAGTTCTAGCGGGGGGGTCACAGATACGCAGTATTTT
few	TRBD2	TRBV5-1	TRBJ2-1	CASSLTSGSHEQFF	TGCGCCAGCAGCTTGACTAGCGGGAGCCATGAGCAGTTCTTC
NA	NA	TRBV7-9	TRBJ2-5	CASSLGAYQETQYF	TGTGCCAGCAGCTTAGGAGCGTACCAAGAGACCCAGTACTTC
NA	TRBD2	TRBV27	TRBJ2-2	CASSLSRASGKYTGELFF	TGTGCCAGCAGTTTATCGCGCGCTAGCGGGAAATACACCGGGGAGCTGTTTTTT
few	NA	TRBV14	TRBJ1-4	CASSRFGRGASEKLFF	TGTGCCAGCAGCCGGTTCGGGCGGGGGGCGTCTGAAAAACTGTTTTTT
NA	NA	TRBV2	TRBJ2-3	CASSEMSSTDTQYF	TGTGCCAGCAGTGAGATGTCTAGCACGGATACGCAGTATTTT
NA	TRBD1	TRBV29-1	TRBJ2-5	CSVGGQGQETQYF	TGCAGCGTTGGGGGACAGGGGCAAGAGACCCAGTACTTC
NA	NA	TRBV6-5	TRBJ1-6	CASSYGQNSPLHF	TGTGCCAGCAGTTACGGACAGAATTCACCCCTCCACTTT
few	NA	TRBV7-9	TRBJ1-6	CASSLNQVNSPLHF	TGTGCCAGCAGCTTAAACCAGGTTAATTCACCCCTCCACTTT
NA	TRBD1	TRBV9	TRBJ1-3	CASSVGQQGAAGNTIYF	TGTGCCAGCAGCGTAGGACAACAGGGGGCCGCTGGAAACACCATATATTTT
NA	NA	TRBV28	TRBJ2-7	CASSIRSGEQYF	TGTGCCAGCAGTATCCGGTCGGGGGAGCAGTACTTC
NA	NA	TRBV19	TRBJ2-3	CASSRVEGGTDTQYF	TGTGCCAGTAGTAGGGTAGAGGGAGGCACAGATACGCAGTATTTT
NA	TRBD1	TRBV10-1	TRBJ2-1	CASGTGVEYNEQFF	TGCGCCAGTGGAACAGGGGTGGAATACAATGAGCAGTTCTTC
few	NA	TRBV6-5	TRBJ2-5	CASSYGPETQYF	TGTGCCAGCAGTTACGGCCCAGAGACCCAGTACTTC
NA	TRBD2	TRBV5-5	TRBJ2-7	CASSLTSGGTYEQYF	TGTGCCAGCAGCTTGACTAGCGGGGGTACCTACGAGCAGTACTTC
once	NA	TRBV19	TRBJ2-5	CASSRTRQETQYF	TGTGCCAGTAGTAGGACACGCCAAGAGACCCAGTACTTC
NA	TRBD1	TRBV30	TRBJ1-6	CASGQFNNSPLHF	TGTGCCTCGGGACAGTTCAATAATTCACCCCTCCACTTT
NA	NA	TRBV27	TRBJ1-5	CASSLNRAERPQHF	TGTGCCAGCAGTTTAAACAGGGCAGAGCGGCCCCAGCATTTT
few	NA	TRBV16	TRBJ2-6	CASSQSYPGANVLTF	TGTGCCAGCAGCCAATCCTACCCGGGGGCCAACGTCCTGACTTTC
NA	NA	TRBV18	TRBJ1-6	CASSPRHRDNSPLHF	TGTGCCAGCTCACCACGTCACAGGGATAATTCACCCCTCCACTTT
few	NA	TRBV7-3	TRBJ2-5	CASSLGPRGRQETQYF	TGTGCCAGCAGCTTAGGGCCCAGGGGTCGCCAAGAGACCCAGTACTTC
NA	NA	TRBV28	TRBJ2-3	CASSPPVDTQYF	TGTGCCAGCAGCCCCCCAGTAGATACGCAGTATTTT
NA	NA	TRBV5-1	TRBJ2-5	CASSLVASPEETQYF	TGCGCCAGCAGCTTGGTGGCCAGTCCCGAAGAGACCCAGTACTTC
NA	TRBD2	TRBV5-1	TRBJ2-1	CASSLGLAGGYNEQFF	TGCGCCAGCAGCTTGGGACTAGCGGGGGGTTACAATGAGCAGTTCTTC